In this sample, the clone carrying this T cell receptor beta chain turned up a few times. Its target is unknown. TCRdb recomputed calls from the 5' RACE reads with MiXCR, one row per CDR3 protein. The data hold about 900,000 distinct CDR3 sequences, with 9% to 15% observed a single time. This specimen belongs to a study of identical twins. Study-wide results and limits: The abundant beta clonotypes from cord blood had fewer insertions, and memory repertoires had none of this. The study found weaker excess twin sharing in beta out-of-frame sequences.

The CDR3 extends over 14 amino acids. Trimming pared 0 bases from V and 4 bases from J, leaving 10 bases between. CDR1 is SGHAT, CDR2 FQNNGV, per germline. The same data also went into a second study, on yellow fever vaccine responses in identical twins. According to that study: Reports say the vaccine T cell response in twins looked partly convergent and partly personalized.

The gene calls are TRBV11-2 and TRBJ2-7; D is unresolved. The material sequenced was PBMCs. The clonotype was recovered from a woman aged 18-29 years in good health. The CDR3 DNA follows: TGTGCCAGCAGCTTAGAAAGGTTTGGTTACGAGCAGTACTTC. Encoded protein: CASSLERFGYEQYF.